Below, 21 T cell receptor beta chains from the same sample are listed, as sequenced in a study of blood T cell repertoires in COVID-19. Measured with immunoSEQ multiplex PCR; TCRdb has only the in-frame clones, and not every one. This sample has about 350,000 clones, with more than 75% found just once. Source material: PBMCs or T cells enriched from blood (not recorded which). The source is a woman aged 25 to 39 who had recovered from COVID-19.

This chain uses TRBV19 with TRBJ1-3; possibly TRBD1 for D (6 bases). The length of the CDR3 is 15 residues. V was shortened by 7 bases and J by 0 bases, with 13 bases between the two germline ends. Germline loops: CDR1 LNHDA, CDR2 SQIVND (reference sequence). CDR3 sequence: CASTETDSSGNTIYF. CDR3 in DNA: TGTGCCAGTACCGAAACGGACAGCTCTGGAAACACCATATATTTT.

The V gene is TRBV5-1, the J gene TRBJ2-3; D might be TRBD1 (6 bases). V lost 5 bases and J lost 3, with 13 bases in between. Germline CDR1 SGHRS, CDR2 YFSETQ. There are 14 residues in the CDR3. The CDR3 loop is CASRPQGWTDTQYF. As DNA, the CDR3 is TGCGCCAGCAGACCACAGGGTTGGACAGATACGCAGTATTTT.

V and J are TRBV7-9 and TRBJ2-5; TRBD1 is a possible D gene (6 bases). V shed 2 bases and J shed 5 bases, with 12 bases lying between them. The germline V gene encodes CDR1 SEHNR and CDR2 FQNEAQ (reference sequence). This CDR3 is 14 amino acids long. CDR3 in amino acids: CASSLRTDMETQYF. The CDR3 DNA reads as TGTGCCAGCAGCTTACGGACAGACATGGAGACCCAGTACTTC.

V is TRBV7-9 and J is TRBJ2-5; D is perhaps TRBD1 or TRBD2 (5 bases each). V was clipped by 5 bases and J by 1 base, with 14 bases between them. The germline CDR1 and CDR2 sequences are SEHNR and FQNEAQ (reference sequence). This CDR3 has 15 residues. The CDR3 nucleotides are TGTGCCAGCAGCAGGGGATTCGGGGTCCAAGAGACCCAGTACTTC. The encoded protein is CASSRGFGVQETQYF.

The V call is TRBV6-2 or TRBV6-3, the J call TRBJ1-5, with TRBD1 as a possible D gene (6 bases). The CDR3 sequence is 13 residues long. Trimming took 6 bases from V and 4 from J, leaving 10 bases between them. CDR1 MNHEY and CDR2 SVGEGT come from the germline V gene. CDR3 DNA sequence: TGTGCCAGCAGCCTTGGACAGAATCAGCCCCAGCATTTT. It codes for CASSLGQNQPQHF.

CDR3 nucleotides: TGCGCCAGCAGCCAAGATAGCGGGGATGAGCAGTTCTTC. Encoded protein: CASSQDSGDEQFF. J is TRBJ2-1 and V is TRBV4-3, with 8 positions matching TRBD2. The germline V gene encodes CDR1 LGHNA and CDR2 YSLEER. J gave up 8 bases and V 0 bases, and 0 bases lay outside the gene matches. The CDR3 runs to 13 residues.

This chain uses TRBV28 with TRBJ2-7, with 9 positions matching TRBD1. Germline V gene sequence: CDR1 MDHEN, CDR2 SYDVKM. The CDR3 length is 15 residues. With V trimmed by 6 bases and J by 2 bases, 8 bases remained unmatched. The CDR3 coding sequence is TGTGCCAGCAGACCTCCGGGACAGGGTACCTACGAGCAGTACTTC. Translating it yields CASRPPGQGTYEQYF.

The genes are TRBV28 and TRBJ1-2, with a weak D call TRBD1 (5 bases). V lost 6 bases and J 3 bases, leaving 8 bases between the germline ends. Germline values: CDR1 MDHEN, CDR2 SYDVKM. The CDR3 is 12 residues long. CDR3 in DNA: TGTGCCAGCAGCGGGGGATACTATGGCTACACCTTC. It translates to CASSGGYYGYTF.

This sequence joins TRBV5-4 and TRBJ2-3; no reliable D call. The CDR3 consists of 12 residues. V dropped 4 bases and J dropped 0 bases, with 3 bases sitting between them. Germline V gene data show CDR1 as SGHNT and CDR2 as YYREEE (reference sequence). CDR3 nucleotide sequence: TGTGCCAGCAGCCAAAGCACAGATACGCAGTATTTT. Translating it yields CASSQSTDTQYF.

This clone was recorded a few times. The chain is built from TRBV28 and TRBJ1-1; D gene uncertain. The CDR3 is 13 amino acids. The V and J ends lost 7 bases and 0 bases respectively, with 9 bases between them. Per the germline V gene, CDR1 is MDHEN and CDR2 is SYDVKM. The CDR3 region has the DNA TGTGCCAGCAAGCGGGGTCTGAACACTGAAGCTTTCTTT. Translated: CASKRGLNTEAFF. The full variable domain, rest sourced from reference TRBV28 and TRBJ1-1, is DVKVTQSSRYLVKRTGEKVFLECVQDMDHENMFWYRQDPGLGLRLIYFSYDVKMKEKGDIPEGYSVSREKKERFSLILESASTNQTSMYLCASKRGLNTEAFFGQGTRLTVV.

The chain links TRBV27 to TRBJ2-7; 7 bases match TRBD1. Germline assignment: CDR1 MNHEY and CDR2 SMNVEV (reference sequence). V shed 4 bases, J shed 0 bases, and the junction held 6 bases outside the gene matches. The CDR3 loop spans 15 amino acids. The CDR3 spells CASSSGTAFSYEQYF. The CDR3 DNA reads TGTGCCAGCAGTTCCGGGACAGCCTTCTCCTACGAGCAGTACTTC.

The chain has TRBV3-1 (or the pseudogene TRBV3-2) and TRBJ2-3; 13 positions match TRBD2. The CDR3 extends over 18 amino acids. Per the germline V gene, CDR1 is LGHDT and CDR2 is YNNKEL (reference sequence). V gave up 0 bases and J gave up 0 bases; unmatched junction bases: 3. The CDR3 loop is CASSQDALAGGSTDTQYF. CDR3 sequence (DNA): TGTGCCAGCAGCCAAGATGCACTAGCGGGGGGGAGCACAGATACGCAGTATTTT.

The sample holds one count of this clone. The chain combines TRBV5-6 with TRBJ1-1; D uncertain. The CDR3 has 14 amino acids. V lost 4 bases and J lost 0, with 10 bases in between. The V gene's germline CDR1 is SGHDT and CDR2 YYEEEE. CDR3 protein: CASSRVSLNTEAFF. The CDR3 DNA is TGTGCCAGCAGCCGGGTCAGCTTGAACACTGAAGCTTTCTTT.

This clone came up a few times. The J gene is TRBJ2-3, the V gene TRBV4-1; D ambiguous. V dropped 0 bases and J dropped 0 bases, with 7 bases sitting between them. The germline V gene has CDR1 MGHRA and CDR2 YSYEKL. The CDR3 runs 15 residues. Here the CDR3 DNA reads TGCGCCAGCAGCCAAGAGAGCTCTAGCACAGATACGCAGTATTTT. Residues: CASSQESSSTDTQYF.

The rearrangement joins TRBV13 to TRBJ2-1; tentative D call: TRBD2 (5 bases). The V end was cut by 2 bases, the J end by 8 bases, with 19 bases between. The CDR3 totals 16 residues. In germline, CDR1 is PRHDT, CDR2 FYEKMQ (reference sequence). The CDR3 here is CASSLIGNGVGDEQFF. The CDR3 DNA sequence: TGTGCCAGCAGCTTAATCGGTAACGGGGTAGGCGATGAGCAGTTCTTC.

There are a few counts of this clone. This rearrangement joins TRBV2 to TRBJ2-7; tentative D call: TRBD1 (6 bases). The germline gives CDR1 SNHLY, CDR2 FYNNEI. This CDR3 has 15 residues. The V end lost 10 bases, the J end lost 0 bases, and 19 bases lay between the germline ends. The CDR3 sequence: CATQGQDRYSYEQYF. The CDR3 bases are TGTGCCACCCAGGGGCAGGACCGATACTCCTACGAGCAGTACTTC.

The DNA of the CDR3 is TGTGCCAGCAGTGAGGGCCCGGACAGGGAGCCTGAAGCTTTCTTT. It encodes CASSEGPDREPEAFF. The chain joins TRBV2 to TRBJ1-1; 8 bases map to TRBD1. The V and J ends lost 3 bases and 6 bases, in that order; junction bases with no gene match: 9. Germline V gene sequence: CDR1 SNHLY, CDR2 FYNNEI. CDR3 size: 15 residues.

This sequence joins TRBV7-2 and TRBJ2-3; 9 positions match TRBD2. V trimming: 4 bases; J trimming: 8 bases; junction bases outside the gene matches: 13. The CDR3 runs 16 residues. From germline, CDR1 is SGHTA and CDR2 FQGNSA. CDR3 nucleotide sequence: TGTGCCAGCAGCTCCGGACTAGCGCTACGGAGCGGTACGCAGTATTTT. Protein product: CASSSGLALRSGTQYF. The entire variable domain, with the rest obtained from reference TRBV7-2 and TRBJ2-3, is as follows: GAGVSQSPSNKVTEKGKDVELRCDPISGHTALYWYRQSLGQGLEFLIYFQGNSAPDKSGLPSDRFSAERTGGSVSTLTIQRTQQEDSAVYLCASSSGLALRSGTQYFGPGTRLTVL.

J is TRBJ1-2 and V is TRBV2, with 7 bases aligning to TRBD1. The CDR3 has 14 amino acids. The germline gives CDR1 SNHLY, CDR2 FYNNEI. V was pared by 6 bases and J by 3 bases, with 7 bases of the junction left unmatched. Here the CDR3 reads CASRGQRIYYGYTF. Written as DNA, the CDR3 is TGTGCCAGCAGGGGACAGAGGATTTACTATGGCTACACCTTC. The variable domain in full, with the rest retrieved from reference TRBV2 and TRBJ1-2, is EPEVTQTPSHQVTQMGQEVILRCVPISNHLYFYWYRQILGQKVEFLVSFYNNEISEKSEIFDDQFSVERPDGSNFTLKIRSTKLEDSAMYFCASRGQRIYYGYTFGSGTRLTVV.

Only a few counts were recorded for this clone. This chain connects TRBV19 to TRBJ2-3; a possible D gene is TRBD2 (5 bases). Trimming took off 7 bases at V and 6 bases at J, with 17 bases between the two ends. The CDR3 length is 14 residues. CDR1 is LNHDA and CDR2 is SQIVND in the germline V gene (reference sequence). CDR3 coding DNA: TGTGCCAGTATAATTACTAGTGGTGACGATACGCAGTATTTT. Its translation: CASIITSGDDTQYF.

The chain couples TRBV11-2 to TRBJ1-4; 8 bases fit TRBD1. The CDR3 extends over 15 amino acids. The V segment lost 1 base and the J segment 7 bases; nucleotides outside the gene matches: 5. Germline CDR1 is SGHAT and CDR2 is FQNNGV. CDR3 residues: CASSLGTGWSEKLFF. CDR3 DNA sequence: TGTGCCAGCAGCTTAGGGACAGGGTGGAGTGAAAAACTGTTTTTT.